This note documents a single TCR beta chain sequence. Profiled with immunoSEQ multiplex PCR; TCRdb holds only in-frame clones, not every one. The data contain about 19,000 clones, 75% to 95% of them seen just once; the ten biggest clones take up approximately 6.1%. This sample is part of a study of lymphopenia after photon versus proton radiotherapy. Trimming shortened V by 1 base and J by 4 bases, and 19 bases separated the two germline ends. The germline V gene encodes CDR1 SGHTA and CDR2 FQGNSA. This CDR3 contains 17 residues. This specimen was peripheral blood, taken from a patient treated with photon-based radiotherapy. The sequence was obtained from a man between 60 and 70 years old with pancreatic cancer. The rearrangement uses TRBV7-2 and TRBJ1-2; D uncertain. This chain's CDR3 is CASSLDPRSAFVYGYTF. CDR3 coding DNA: TGTGCCAGCAGCTTAGACCCAAGATCCGCCTTTGTCTATGGCTACACCTTC.